Sequencing of this T cell receptor beta chain was carried out in a study of blood T cell repertoires in COVID-19. Method: immunoSEQ multiplex PCR; TCRdb's copy keeps in-frame clones and lacks some. The table records over 250,000 clones, over 65% of them present only once. CDR1 SGHTA and CDR2 FQGNSA come from the germline V gene. CDR3 length equals 14 residues. Deletions cut 5 bases from V and 1 base from J, with 8 bases between. This receptor was taken from a woman aged 80 or over with acute or convalescent COVID-19. V is TRBV7-2 and J is TRBJ2-2, with D possibly being TRBD2 (5 bases). The sequenced material came from peripheral blood. The CDR3 nucleotides are TGTGCCAGCAGCAGGACTTGGAACACCGGGGAGCTGTTTTTT. Its translation: CASSRTWNTGELFF.